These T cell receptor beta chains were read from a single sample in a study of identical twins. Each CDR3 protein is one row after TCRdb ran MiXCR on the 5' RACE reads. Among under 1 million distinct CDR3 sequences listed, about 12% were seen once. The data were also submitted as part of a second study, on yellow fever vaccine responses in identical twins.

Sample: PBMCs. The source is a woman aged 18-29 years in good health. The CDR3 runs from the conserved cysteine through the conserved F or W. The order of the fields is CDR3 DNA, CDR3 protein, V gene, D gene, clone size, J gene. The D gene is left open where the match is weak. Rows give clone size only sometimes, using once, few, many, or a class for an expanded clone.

CDR3 DNA: TGTGCCAGCAGGACCGGGGACAGGGGGCGTATAGATACGCAGTATTTT; CDR3 protein: CASRTGDRGRIDTQYF; V gene: TRBV12-3/TRBV12-4; D gene: TRBD1; clone size: few; J gene: TRBJ2-3
CDR3 DNA: TGTGCCAGCAGCTTATATGGCGGGGATACCTTC; CDR3 protein: CASSLYGGDTF; V gene: TRBV7-9; D gene: NA; clone size: NA; J gene: TRBJ1-2
CDR3 DNA: TGTGCCAGTAGTATGGACAGGGCGGCTGAAAAACTGTTTTTT; CDR3 protein: CASSMDRAAEKLFF; V gene: TRBV19; D gene: TRBD1; clone size: NA; J gene: TRBJ1-4
CDR3 DNA: TGTGCCAGCAGTTTAGGGACAGGGGGAAGAAACATTCAGTACTTC; CDR3 protein: CASSLGTGGRNIQYF; V gene: TRBV12-3/TRBV12-4; D gene: TRBD1; clone size: NA; J gene: TRBJ2-4
CDR3 DNA: TGTGCCACCAGTCCGACAAGGGGCGTTGCCGATGAGCAGTTCTTC; CDR3 protein: CATSPTRGVADEQFF; V gene: TRBV15; D gene: NA; clone size: NA; J gene: TRBJ2-1
CDR3 DNA: TGTGCCAGCAGCTTAACCGGTGGGACTAGCTCCTCCTACGAGCAGTACTTC; CDR3 protein: CASSLTGGTSSSYEQYF; V gene: TRBV11-2; D gene: TRBD2; clone size: NA; J gene: TRBJ2-7
CDR3 DNA: TGTGCCAGCACCGATGACGGATGGTCTGGAAACACCATATATTTT; CDR3 protein: CASTDDGWSGNTIYF; V gene: TRBV12-3/TRBV12-4; D gene: NA; clone size: many; J gene: TRBJ1-3
CDR3 DNA: TGTGCCAGCAGCTTAGGAGTATTGCCGCAGGGTGCCACAGATACGCAGTATTTT; CDR3 protein: CASSLGVLPQGATDTQYF; V gene: TRBV11-2; D gene: NA; clone size: NA; J gene: TRBJ2-3
CDR3 DNA: TGTGCCAGCAGCGTTAGACTAGCGGGGGCCCTCAATGAGCAGTTCTTC; CDR3 protein: CASSVRLAGALNEQFF; V gene: TRBV9; D gene: TRBD2; clone size: many; J gene: TRBJ2-1
CDR3 DNA: TGCAGCGTTGAAGGTTCCCAAGTAGATGAGCAGTTCTTC; CDR3 protein: CSVEGSQVDEQFF; V gene: TRBV29-1; D gene: NA; clone size: NA; J gene: TRBJ2-1
CDR3 DNA: TGTGCCAGCAGTGGGCAGGGGCTTAATGAAAAACTGTTTTTT; CDR3 protein: CASSGQGLNEKLFF; V gene: TRBV2; D gene: NA; clone size: few; J gene: TRBJ1-4
CDR3 DNA: TGCAGCGTTGCTTTTATCCTCGGGGCTAGAGAGCAGTTCTTC; CDR3 protein: CSVAFILGAREQFF; V gene: TRBV29-1; D gene: NA; clone size: NA; J gene: TRBJ2-1
CDR3 DNA: TGTGCCAGCAGAGAGGACACTTATTCCTACGAGCAGTACTTC; CDR3 protein: CASREDTYSYEQYF; V gene: TRBV6-1; D gene: NA; clone size: NA; J gene: TRBJ2-7
CDR3 DNA: TGTGCCAGCAGTACCCGGGGAGGACACCAAGCCAAAAACATTCAGTACTTC; CDR3 protein: CASSTRGGHQAKNIQYF; V gene: TRBV12-3/TRBV12-4; D gene: NA; clone size: NA; J gene: TRBJ2-4
CDR3 DNA: TGTGCCACCAGTGATTTGGTGACCCAGTACTTC; CDR3 protein: CATSDLVTQYF; V gene: TRBV24-1; D gene: NA; clone size: NA; J gene: TRBJ2-5
CDR3 DNA: TGTGCCAGCGCAGGGGGCCATAATGAAAAACTGTTTTTT; CDR3 protein: CASAGGHNEKLFF; V gene: TRBV7-9; D gene: TRBD1; clone size: few; J gene: TRBJ1-4
CDR3 DNA: TGTGCCACCAGCAGAGATCCAGGGCTTGAAACTGAAGCTTTCTTT; CDR3 protein: CATSRDPGLETEAFF; V gene: TRBV15; D gene: NA; clone size: many; J gene: TRBJ1-1
CDR3 DNA: TGTGCCAGCAGCTCTGCACGAGGGATCCAAGAGACCCAGTACTTC; CDR3 protein: CASSSARGIQETQYF; V gene: TRBV7-9; D gene: NA; clone size: NA; J gene: TRBJ2-5
CDR3 DNA: TGTGCCACCAGTGACCGGACAGGGGACGAAAAACTGTTTTTT; CDR3 protein: CATSDRTGDEKLFF; V gene: TRBV24-1; D gene: TRBD1; clone size: few; J gene: TRBJ1-4
CDR3 DNA: TGTGCCAGCAGCTCCTCCGGGACAGGGTTTTCCTACAATGACCAGTTCTTC; CDR3 protein: CASSSSGTGFSYNDQFF; V gene: TRBV12-3/TRBV12-4; D gene: TRBD1; clone size: NA; J gene: TRBJ2-1
CDR3 DNA: TGTGCCAGCAGAATGACTAGCGGGTCTTGGGCAGATACGCAGTATTTT; CDR3 protein: CASRMTSGSWADTQYF; V gene: TRBV27; D gene: TRBD2; clone size: few; J gene: TRBJ2-3
CDR3 DNA: TGCGCCAGCAGCCAAGAGTCCCCCAGGGTTGGGAACACCGGGGAGCTGTTTTTT; CDR3 protein: CASSQESPRVGNTGELFF; V gene: TRBV4-1; D gene: NA; clone size: few; J gene: TRBJ2-2
CDR3 DNA: TGTGCCAGCAGCTTAGCCCCGACAGGGATGAGAGAGACCCAGTACTTC; CDR3 protein: CASSLAPTGMRETQYF; V gene: TRBV7-8; D gene: TRBD1; clone size: few; J gene: TRBJ2-5
CDR3 DNA: TGTGCCACCAGCGCTGGGAACATGGGTTCACCCCTCCACTTT; CDR3 protein: CATSAGNMGSPLHF; V gene: TRBV2; D gene: NA; clone size: NA; J gene: TRBJ1-6
CDR3 DNA: TGCAGTGCCCCCCCAGCTAGCGGGAGGGCGAATGAGCAGTTCTTC; CDR3 protein: CSAPPASGRANEQFF; V gene: TRBV20-1; D gene: TRBD2; clone size: NA; J gene: TRBJ2-1
CDR3 DNA: TGTGCCAGCAGCCACACCCTGGAGCGGGCCACCGGGGAGCTGTTTTTT; CDR3 protein: CASSHTLERATGELFF; V gene: TRBV6-1; D gene: NA; clone size: NA; J gene: TRBJ2-2
CDR3 DNA: TGTGCCAGCAGTGCCGCGCAGGGTCCCTCTGGAAACACCATATATTTT; CDR3 protein: CASSAAQGPSGNTIYF; V gene: TRBV6-1; D gene: NA; clone size: NA; J gene: TRBJ1-3
CDR3 DNA: TGTGCCAGCAGCTCCTCCGGGACTGCCAAGAATGAGCAGTTCTTC; CDR3 protein: CASSSSGTAKNEQFF; V gene: TRBV7-3; D gene: NA; clone size: NA; J gene: TRBJ2-1
CDR3 DNA: TGCGCCAGCAGCCCCCTCGGTTGGGACAAAAACACAGATACGCAGTATTTT; CDR3 protein: CASSPLGWDKNTDTQYF; V gene: TRBV4-1; D gene: NA; clone size: NA; J gene: TRBJ2-3
CDR3 DNA: TGTGCCAGCAGCTCCCAAGCCCGGGAGGCCCCCGAGGTCTACGAGCAGTACTTC; CDR3 protein: CASSSQAREAPEVYEQYF; V gene: TRBV21-1; D gene: NA; clone size: few; J gene: TRBJ2-7
CDR3 DNA: TGTGCCAGCAGCCAATCCCCCTCGGGACAGAGAAACACCGGGGAGCTGTTTTTT; CDR3 protein: CASSQSPSGQRNTGELFF; V gene: TRBV4-2; D gene: TRBD1; clone size: few; J gene: TRBJ2-2
CDR3 DNA: TGTGCCAGCAGCCAAGGAGTAGCGCCTTCCTACAATGAGCAGTTCTTC; CDR3 protein: CASSQGVAPSYNEQFF; V gene: TRBV3-1; D gene: NA; clone size: NA; J gene: TRBJ2-1
CDR3 DNA: TGTGCCAGCAGTTTCGCGACTAGCGGCCCATACAATGAGCAGTTCTTC; CDR3 protein: CASSFATSGPYNEQFF; V gene: TRBV12-3/TRBV12-4; D gene: TRBD2; clone size: few; J gene: TRBJ2-1
CDR3 DNA: TGTGCCAGTAGTATTGAGCGGGAGTATTACGAGCAGTACTTC; CDR3 protein: CASSIEREYYEQYF; V gene: TRBV19; D gene: TRBD2; clone size: few; J gene: TRBJ2-7
CDR3 DNA: TGTGCCAGCAGTGGACAGGGAACCACACATACGCAGTATTTT; CDR3 protein: CASSGQGTTHTQYF; V gene: TRBV12-3/TRBV12-4; D gene: TRBD1; clone size: few; J gene: TRBJ2-3
CDR3 DNA: TGTGCCAGCAGCCCCAAGGGACTAGCGTTAACAGATACGCAGTATTTT; CDR3 protein: CASSPKGLALTDTQYF; V gene: TRBV6-1; D gene: TRBD2; clone size: NA; J gene: TRBJ2-3
CDR3 DNA: TGTGCCAGCAGCGGGGATTACGAGCAGTACTTC; CDR3 protein: CASSGDYEQYF; V gene: TRBV5-6; D gene: NA; clone size: few; J gene: TRBJ2-7